This is a list of T cell receptor beta chains from one sample in a study of T-cell memory formation after mild COVID-19. MiXCR was run by TCRdb on the 5' RACE reads, yielding one entry per CDR3 protein. This sample has 300,000 to 400,000 distinct CDR3 sequences, with 10% to 15% found just once. Specimen: PBMCs or a T cell subset sorted from them (not recorded which). These TCRs come from a young man who had mild COVID-19 (a few samples of this study predate the infection). Cell type and time point are not known. The conserved cysteine and the conserved F or W are not part of the CDR3 here.

J,V,CDR3
TRBJ1-1,TRBV5-1,ASSRGDNTEAF
TRBJ1-1,TRBV6-2/TRBV6-3,ATLSVTEAF
TRBJ2-2,TRBV4-2,ASSQGVAGGGTGELF
TRBJ2-7,TRBV6-5,ASSSPGQGAYEQY
TRBJ2-5,TRBV19,ASSTGGQETQY
TRBJ2-1,TRBV5-1,ASSSTDFVSSYNEQF
TRBJ2-1,TRBV2,AESYNEQF
TRBJ2-1,TRBV15,ATSRGGGGSNEQF
TRBJ2-3,TRBV12-3/TRBV12-4,ASSLVTGGDTQY
TRBJ2-7,TRBV7-8,ASSPRTRVYEQY
TRBJ1-1,TRBV12-3/TRBV12-4,ASSFRVNTEAF
TRBJ2-2,TRBV3-1,ASSRTGGHRGELF
TRBJ2-7,TRBV7-2,ASSASGGSYEQY
TRBJ1-1,TRBV29-1,SVEGTGNTEAF
TRBJ1-1,TRBV12-3/TRBV12-4,ASSLTHSLTEAF
TRBJ2-6,TRBV4-3,ASSQVGGFPSGANVLT
TRBJ1-6,TRBV7-2,ASSARGSYNSPLH
TRBJ2-3,TRBV7-9,ASSPKERDTQY
TRBJ1-1,TRBV2,ASSELGTENTEAF
TRBJ2-2,TRBV15,ATSRGLRELF
TRBJ1-1,TRBV4-3,ASSPIRTYTEAF
TRBJ2-2,TRBV7-9,ASRLDGNTGELF
TRBJ2-4,TRBV28,ASSTYLTGEGNIQY
TRBJ2-3,TRBV7-2,ASSSGLAGGHTQY
TRBJ2-2,TRBV7-9,ASSTRPRNTGELF
TRBJ2-5,TRBV7-6,ASGWIWDHKETQY
TRBJ1-1,TRBV20-1,SAGQSMNTEAF
TRBJ2-5,TRBV7-8,ASSFLGGMSKTQY
TRBJ2-5,TRBV18,ASSPVAGNGETQY
TRBJ2-2,TRBV24-1,ATAGGHHNTGELF
TRBJ1-1,TRBV3-1,ASSWVPGQGSNTEAF
TRBJ1-1,TRBV7-2,ASSTDMNTEAF
TRBJ2-1,TRBV5-6,ASSFIALGSYNEQF
TRBJ2-5,TRBV4-2,ASSQDRDAQETQY
TRBJ1-4,TRBV5-1,ASSLSTGNEKLF
TRBJ1-6,TRBV5-1,ASSEDGQFSPLH
TRBJ2-7,TRBV6-1,ASNWAPGQGAYEQY
TRBJ1-6,TRBV20-1,SASRQGRTPLH
TRBJ2-5,TRBV7-9,ASSPGASGETQY
TRBJ2-1,TRBV7-3,ASSLGGEAYNEQF
TRBJ2-5,TRBV2,AGGLAGGGTQY
TRBJ2-5,TRBV12-3/TRBV12-4,ASSLQGEETQY
TRBJ1-3,TRBV7-2,ASRSGQEGNTIY
TRBJ2-5,TRBV6-5,ASSYSGGREETQY
TRBJ2-2,TRBV30,AWSAGTGSTGELF
TRBJ2-3,TRBV6-5,ASSYSYGTRTDTQY
TRBJ2-7,TRBV27,ASSSPNSGTDEQY
TRBJ2-1,TRBV2,ASAKQGAVSGEQF
TRBJ1-2,TRBV20-1,SARPDSYGYT
TRBJ2-1,TRBV7-9,ASSFLAGTYNEQF
TRBJ1-1,TRBV18,ASSPRGGITEAF
TRBJ2-1,TRBV4-2,ASSHLERNNEQF
TRBJ2-3,TRBV30,AWSVHGDTQY
TRBJ2-5,TRBV20-1,SAREVETQY
TRBJ2-3,TRBV29-1,SVPETLGVGDTQY
TRBJ2-3,TRBV12-5,ASGLVPDTQY
TRBJ2-2,TRBV5-1,ASRAPGTTNTGELF
TRBJ1-6,TRBV11-2,ASTSTGDNSPLH
TRBJ2-2,TRBV5-1,ASSLRTGQSGELF
TRBJ2-4,TRBV28,ASSSYSTSIQY